This T cell receptor (beta chain) was profiled in a study of blood T cell repertoires in COVID-19. Study-wide context: The study drew acute and convalescent COVID-19 samples from the United States, Italy and Spain. T cells, B-cell-depleted T cells, or PBMCs supplied cDNA or gDNA.

Trimming at V came to 5 bases and at J to 6 bases, leaving 4 bases not matched to a gene. This CDR3 is 13 amino acids long. CDR1 is MNHEY, CDR2 SVGAGI, per germline. Here immunoSEQ multiplex PCR was the method, and the copy in TCRdb shows in-frame clones only, minus some. This sample yields some 150,000 clones, of which around four fifths are seen a single time; around 13% belongs to the top ten. This TCR was sampled from a woman in her sixties or seventies with COVID-19, enrolled during active disease. The chain links TRBV6-5 to TRBJ1-5; the match to TRBD1 covers 7 bases. Sample: peripheral blood. CDR3 amino acids: CASSLTGPQPQHF. As DNA, the CDR3 is TGTGCCAGCAGTCTGACAGGGCCTCAGCCCCAGCATTTT.